Each of the 14 T cell receptor beta chains below was sequenced from the same sample in a study of blood T cell repertoires in COVID-19. The table came from immunoSEQ multiplex PCR; TCRdb's copy has only in-frame clones and leaves some out. The sample yields 270,000 or so clones, over 75% seen once. Sequenced input: peripheral blood. All receptors come from a human donor in a cohort sampled during active COVID-19.

This clone was observed a few times. The chain uses TRBV27 and TRBJ2-7; D gene ambiguous. The germline CDR1 and CDR2 sequences are MNHEY and SMNVEV (reference sequence). CDR3 size: 17 residues. Trimming pared 5 bases from V and 1 base from J, leaving 21 bases between. CDR3: CASSRIVSTSQSYEQYF. The CDR3 nucleotides read TGTGCCAGCAGTCGTATCGTTTCGACATCGCAATCCTACGAGCAGTACTTC.

This chain links TRBV3-1 (or the pseudogene TRBV3-2) with TRBJ2-3, with D perhaps matching TRBD2 (5 bases). Germline assignment: CDR1 LGHDT and CDR2 YNNKEL (reference sequence). V gave up 1 base and J gave up 3 bases, with 11 bases separating them. The CDR3 consists of 15 residues. The CDR3 sequence: CASSQGGSRTDTQYF. For the CDR3, the DNA is TGTGCCAGCAGCCAAGGAGGGAGCAGAACAGATACGCAGTATTTT.

V usage is TRBV11-2 and J usage is TRBJ2-7; D is possibly TRBD1 (5 bases). This CDR3 contains 14 residues. From germline, CDR1 is SGHAT and CDR2 FQNNGV. Trimming shortened V by 2 bases and J by 2 bases, and 10 bases separated the two germline ends. CDR3 amino acids: CASSLSTGAYEQYF. DNA for the CDR3: TGTGCCAGCAGCTTAAGTACAGGAGCCTACGAGCAGTACTTC.

This rearrangement joins TRBV4-2 to TRBJ2-2, with D perhaps matching TRBD2 (5 bases). Germline V gives CDR1 LGHNA, CDR2 YNFKEQ. Trimming took 0 bases from V and 6 from J, leaving 17 bases between them. The CDR3 totals 17 residues. CDR3: CASSQDVLSGSAGELFF. The CDR3 coding sequence is TGTGCCAGCAGCCAAGACGTTCTGTCTGGGAGCGCCGGGGAGCTGTTTTTT.

The V and J genes are TRBV6-2 or TRBV6-3 and TRBJ2-7; weak D call: TRBD2 (6 bases). V was pared by 2 bases and J by 3 bases, with 14 bases between. CDR1 and CDR2 from the germline V gene are MNHEY and SVGEGT. The CDR3 totals 15 residues. The CDR3 sequence is CASSYPLWGVYEQYF. The DNA for the CDR3 is TGTGCCAGCAGTTACCCCCTATGGGGGGTCTACGAGCAGTACTTC.

The CDR3 region has the DNA TGTGCCAGCAGCTTAGGGCAAAGTGGGTATTTT. Its protein is CASSLGQSGYF. The chain carries TRBV7-9 and TRBJ2-3; D not resolved. Germline V gene data show CDR1 as SEHNR and CDR2 as FQNEAQ (reference sequence). The V end was cut by 1 base, the J end by 14 bases, with 10 bases between. The CDR3 sequence is 11 residues long.

The V call is TRBV5-8, the J call TRBJ2-3; tentative D call: TRBD1 (7 bases). The CDR3 totals 15 residues. V lost 3 bases and J lost 4, with 15 bases in between. Germline V gene sequence: CDR1 SGHTS, CDR2 YDEGEE. CDR3 region: CASSSNPRGADTQYF. The CDR3 DNA is TGTGCCAGCAGCTCGAACCCCAGGGGGGCAGATACGCAGTATTTT.

The chain combines TRBV9 with TRBJ2-3, with 15 bases identical to TRBD2. The junction had 11 bases not matched to a gene; V was cut back by 1 base and J by 2 bases. CDR1 and CDR2 (germline): SGDLS, YYNGEE. CDR3 size: 20 residues. The chain's CDR3 is CASSVSFGLAGGPDTDTQYF. In DNA form, the CDR3 reads TGTGCCAGCAGCGTAAGCTTCGGACTAGCGGGAGGGCCTGACACAGATACGCAGTATTTT.

The chain links TRBV7-2 to TRBJ1-2; tentatively, D is TRBD1 (5 bases). The V end lost 3 bases, the J end lost 0 bases, and 8 bases lay between the germline ends. The germline V gene has CDR1 SGHTA and CDR2 FQGNSA. There are 14 residues in the CDR3. The CDR3 DNA sequence: TGTGCCAGCAGCTTTGACAGAGCTAACTATGGCTACACCTTC. It codes for CASSFDRANYGYTF.

CDR3 sequence (DNA): TGCGCCAGCAGTTTGGGAGCGGGGGGGCTTTACAATGAGCAGTTCTTC. This translates into CASSLGAGGLYNEQFF. V usage is TRBV10-2 and J usage is TRBJ2-1; 10 bases agree with TRBD2. CDR1 and CDR2 (germline): WSHSY, SAAADI. The ends lost 5 bases at V and 4 bases at J; junction bases unmatched: 8. This CDR3 has 16 residues.

This clone was observed a few times. The V call is TRBV11-2, the J call TRBJ2-7; a weak D match, TRBD1 (5 bases). The CDR3 runs 14 residues. Germline V gene data show CDR1 as SGHAT and CDR2 as FQNNGV. The V end lost 3 bases, the J end lost 5 bases, and 14 bases lay between the germline ends. The CDR3 bases are TGTGCCAGCAGCTTGGCAGGGAATCGAAACGAGCAGTACTTC. It specifies CASSLAGNRNEQYF.

CDR3 sequence (DNA): TGCGCCAGCAGTGAGCGACTAGCGGCCACAGATACGCAGTATTTT. Protein: CASSERLAATDTQYF. The chain employs TRBV10-2 and TRBJ2-3, with 9 bases lining up with TRBD2. This CDR3 is 15 amino acids long. The V gene's germline CDR1 is WSHSY and CDR2 SAAADI. V was pared by 2 bases and J by 2 bases, with 2 bases of the junction left unmatched.

The V gene is TRBV4-3, the J gene TRBJ1-4; D is uncertain. The CDR3 has 15 amino acids. V was trimmed by 1 base and J by 3 bases, leaving 9 bases between them. Looked up from germline, CDR1 is LGHNA and CDR2 is YSLEER. CDR3 protein: CASSQARGSNEKLFF. As DNA, the CDR3 is TGCGCCAGCAGCCAAGCTCGGGGATCTAATGAAAAACTGTTTTTT.

This chain connects TRBV29-1 to TRBJ2-1; possibly TRBD2 for D (6 bases). The germline gives CDR1 SQVTM, CDR2 ANQGSEA. The length of the CDR3 is 16 residues. Trimming cost V 6 bases and J 3 bases, with 21 bases left between them. Written as DNA, the CDR3 is TGCAGCGTGGAGGGGTTGAGGAAGACAAACTACAATGAGCAGTTCTTC. The encoded protein is CSVEGLRKTNYNEQFF.